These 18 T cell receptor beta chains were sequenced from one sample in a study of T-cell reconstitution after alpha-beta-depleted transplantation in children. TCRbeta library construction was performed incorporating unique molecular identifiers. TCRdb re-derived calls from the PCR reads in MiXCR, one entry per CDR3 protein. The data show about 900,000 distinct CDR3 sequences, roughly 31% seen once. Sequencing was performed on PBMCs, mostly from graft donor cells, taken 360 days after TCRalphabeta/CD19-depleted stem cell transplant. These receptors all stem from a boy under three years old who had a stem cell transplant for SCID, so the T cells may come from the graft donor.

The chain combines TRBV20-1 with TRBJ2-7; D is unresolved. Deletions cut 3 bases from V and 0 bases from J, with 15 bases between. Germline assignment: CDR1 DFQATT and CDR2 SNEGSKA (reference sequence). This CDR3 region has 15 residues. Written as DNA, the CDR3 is TGCAGTGCTAGCCCTCAGGCCCTTCGCTCCTACGAGCAGTACTTC. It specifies CSASPQALRSYEQYF.

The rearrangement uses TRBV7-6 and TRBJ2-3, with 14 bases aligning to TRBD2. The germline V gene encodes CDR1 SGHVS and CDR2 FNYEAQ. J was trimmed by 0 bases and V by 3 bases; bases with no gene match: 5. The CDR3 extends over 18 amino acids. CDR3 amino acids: CASSFGTSGGVSTDTQYF. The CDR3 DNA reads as TGTGCCAGCAGCTTTGGGACTAGCGGGGGCGTGAGCACAGATACGCAGTATTTT.

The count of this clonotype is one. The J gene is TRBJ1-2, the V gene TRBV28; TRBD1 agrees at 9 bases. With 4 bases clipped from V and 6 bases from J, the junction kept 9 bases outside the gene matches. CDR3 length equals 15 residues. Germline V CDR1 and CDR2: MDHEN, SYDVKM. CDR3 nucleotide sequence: TGTGCCAGCAGTTCGGCCGGGACAGGGTCGAATGGCTACACCTTC. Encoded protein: CASSSAGTGSNGYTF.

The CDR3 loop is CASSFSPYRGRETQYF. Written as DNA, the CDR3 is TGTGCCAGCAGCTTCTCCCCTTACAGGGGGCGAGAGACCCAGTACTTC. The V gene is TRBV7-8, the J gene TRBJ2-5; 9 bases are shared with TRBD1. The V gene end was trimmed by 3 bases and the J gene end by 4 bases; junction bases not matched to a gene: 9. This CDR3 is built from 16 residues. Per the germline V gene, CDR1 is SGHVS and CDR2 is FQNEAQ.

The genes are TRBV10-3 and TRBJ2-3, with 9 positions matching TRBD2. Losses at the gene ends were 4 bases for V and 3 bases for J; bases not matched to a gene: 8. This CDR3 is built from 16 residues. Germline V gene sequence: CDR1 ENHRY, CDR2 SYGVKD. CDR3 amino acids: CAISVSSGAPTDTQYF. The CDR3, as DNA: TGTGCCATCAGTGTTTCTAGCGGGGCCCCGACAGATACGCAGTATTTT.

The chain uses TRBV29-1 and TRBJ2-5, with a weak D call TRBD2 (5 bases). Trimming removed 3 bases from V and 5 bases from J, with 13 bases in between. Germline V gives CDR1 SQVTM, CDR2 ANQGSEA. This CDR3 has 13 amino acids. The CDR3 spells CSVEVSGSETQYF. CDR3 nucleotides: TGCAGCGTTGAGGTTTCGGGGTCGGAGACCCAGTACTTC.

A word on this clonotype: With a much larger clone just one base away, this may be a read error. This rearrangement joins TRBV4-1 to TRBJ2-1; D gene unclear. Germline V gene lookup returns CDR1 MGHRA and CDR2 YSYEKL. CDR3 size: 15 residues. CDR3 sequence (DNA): TGCACCAGCAGCCAAGTGAGGAGCTCCTACAATGAGCAGTTCTTC. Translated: CTSSQVRSSYNEQFF.

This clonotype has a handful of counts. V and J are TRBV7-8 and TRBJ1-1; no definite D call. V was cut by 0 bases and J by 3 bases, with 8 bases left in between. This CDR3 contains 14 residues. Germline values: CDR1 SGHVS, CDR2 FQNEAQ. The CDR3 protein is CASSLARTYTEAFF. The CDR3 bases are TGTGCCAGCAGCTTAGCCCGGACGTACACTGAAGCTTTCTTT.

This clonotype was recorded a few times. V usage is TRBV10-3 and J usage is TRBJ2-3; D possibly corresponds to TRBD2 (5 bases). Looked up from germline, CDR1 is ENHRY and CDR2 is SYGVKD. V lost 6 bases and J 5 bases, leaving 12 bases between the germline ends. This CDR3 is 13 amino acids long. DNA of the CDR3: TGTGCCATCAGGCTCGGGGTCAAAGATACGCAGTATTTT. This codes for CAIRLGVKDTQYF.

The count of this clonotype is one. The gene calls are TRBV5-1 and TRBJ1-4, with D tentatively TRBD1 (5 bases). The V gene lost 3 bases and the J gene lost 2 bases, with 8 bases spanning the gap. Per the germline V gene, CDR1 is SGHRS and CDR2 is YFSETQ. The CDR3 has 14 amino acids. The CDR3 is CASSSEGTNEKLFF. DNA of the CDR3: TGCGCCAGCAGCTCGGAGGGGACTAATGAAAAACTGTTTTTT.

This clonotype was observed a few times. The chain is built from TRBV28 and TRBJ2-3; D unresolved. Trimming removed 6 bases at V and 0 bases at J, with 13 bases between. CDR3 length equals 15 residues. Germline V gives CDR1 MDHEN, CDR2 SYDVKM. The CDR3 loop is CASRLLDTSTDTQYF. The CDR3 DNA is TGTGCCAGCAGACTCCTAGATACTAGCACAGATACGCAGTATTTT.

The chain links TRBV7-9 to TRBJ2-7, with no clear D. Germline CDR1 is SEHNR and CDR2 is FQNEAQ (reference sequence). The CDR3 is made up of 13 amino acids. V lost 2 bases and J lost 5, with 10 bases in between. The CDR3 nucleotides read TGTGCCAGCAGCTTACCCCTCGGGCACGAGCAGTACTTC. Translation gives CASSLPLGHEQYF.

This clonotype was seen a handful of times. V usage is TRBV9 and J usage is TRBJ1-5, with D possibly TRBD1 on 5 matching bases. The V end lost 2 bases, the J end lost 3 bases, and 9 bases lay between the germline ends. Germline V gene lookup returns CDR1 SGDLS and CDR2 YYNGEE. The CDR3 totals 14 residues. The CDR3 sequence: CASSVGTNNQPQHF. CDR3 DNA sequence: TGTGCCAGCAGCGTCGGGACTAACAATCAGCCCCAGCATTTT.

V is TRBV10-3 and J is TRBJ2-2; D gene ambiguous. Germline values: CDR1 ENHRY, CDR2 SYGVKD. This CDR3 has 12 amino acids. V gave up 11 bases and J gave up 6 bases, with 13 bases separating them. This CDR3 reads CALGWGAGELFF. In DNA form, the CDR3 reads TGTGCCCTCGGGTGGGGTGCCGGGGAGCTGTTTTTT.

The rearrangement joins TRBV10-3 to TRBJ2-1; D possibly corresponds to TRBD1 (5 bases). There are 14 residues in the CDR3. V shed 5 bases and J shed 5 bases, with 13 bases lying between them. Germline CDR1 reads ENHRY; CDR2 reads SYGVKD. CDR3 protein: CAISYLRGHNEQFF. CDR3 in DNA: TGTGCCATCAGTTATCTTAGGGGTCACAATGAGCAGTTCTTC.

CDR3 residues: CASSQGPQGAIAKNIQYF. For the CDR3, the DNA is TGCGCCAGCAGCCAAGGGCCCCAGGGGGCGATAGCCAAAAACATTCAGTACTTC. The V gene is TRBV4-1, the J gene TRBJ2-4, with TRBD1 matching over 8 bases. V was pared by 1 base and J by 0 bases, with 8 bases of the junction left unmatched. CDR3 size: 18 residues. Germline CDR1 and CDR2: MGHRA and YSYEKL.

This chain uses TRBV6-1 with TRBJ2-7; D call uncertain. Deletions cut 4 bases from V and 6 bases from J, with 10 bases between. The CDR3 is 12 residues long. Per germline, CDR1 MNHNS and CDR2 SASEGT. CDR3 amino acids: CASSVWMGEQYF. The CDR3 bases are TGTGCCAGCAGTGTCTGGATGGGCGAGCAGTACTTC.

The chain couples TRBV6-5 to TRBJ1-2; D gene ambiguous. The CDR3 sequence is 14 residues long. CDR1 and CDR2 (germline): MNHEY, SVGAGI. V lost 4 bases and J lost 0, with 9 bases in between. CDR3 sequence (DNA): TGTGCCAGCAGTTCCCTGTGGGCTAACTATGGCTACACCTTC. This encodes CASSSLWANYGYTF.